The 26 T cell receptor beta chains reported below all come from one sample, sequenced in a study of blood T cells in healthy people across ages. A second about 7 to 11 cycle PCR used barcoded and J-beta primers. In TCRdb, the 5' RACE reads were re-called with MiXCR into one record per CDR3 protein. This table has 450,000 to 650,000 distinct CDR3 sequences, 20% to 30% appearing once. These data were also reused for a study on T cells of mothers and their children.

Sequenced: blood. The source is a boy younger than 18 in good health.

There are a few counts of this clonotype. The DNA of the CDR3 is TGCAGCGTTGACGCGGGGGCTTTAGGAGCGGTCAGCACAGATACGCAGTATTTT. Protein product: CSVDAGALGAVSTDTQYF. V usage is TRBV29-1 and J usage is TRBJ2-3, with a weak D call TRBD2 (7 bases). Germline CDR1 is SQVTM and CDR2 is ANQGSEA. The CDR3 loop spans 18 amino acids. V was shortened by 3 bases and J by 0 bases, with 22 bases between the two germline ends.

J is TRBJ2-3 and V is TRBV7-8; D gene ambiguous. CDR3 size: 16 residues. Germline V lookup: CDR1 SGHVS, CDR2 FQNEAQ. V dropped 5 bases and J dropped 0 bases, with 15 bases sitting between them. The CDR3 reads CASSTKRGPSTDTQYF. The CDR3, as DNA: TGTGCCAGCAGCACGAAAAGAGGACCGAGCACAGATACGCAGTATTTT.

The chain joins TRBV30 to TRBJ2-7, with D unresolved. In germline, CDR1 is GTSNPN, CDR2 SVGIG (reference sequence). V was shortened by 0 bases and J by 0 bases, with 15 bases between the two germline ends. The CDR3 has 16 amino acids. The CDR3 loop is CAWSVPRTGSSYEQYF. In nucleotides, the CDR3 is TGTGCCTGGAGTGTACCTCGGACCGGCTCCTCCTACGAGCAGTACTTC.

This clonotype was picked up a small number of times. The genes are TRBV7-9 and TRBJ1-1, with 7 bases matching TRBD1. Unmatched junction bases numbered 6, after V lost 4 bases and J lost 4 bases. This CDR3 has 14 residues. Germline V gene data show CDR1 as SEHNR and CDR2 as FQNEAQ (reference sequence). CDR3: CASSSVRGSTEAFF. CDR3 nucleotides: TGTGCCAGCAGCTCCGTCAGGGGGAGCACTGAAGCTTTCTTT.

This clonotype occurred many times. The rearrangement links TRBV27 to TRBJ2-7; D call uncertain. Germline lookup yields CDR1 MNHEY and CDR2 SMNVEV (reference sequence). The ends were cut back, 6 bases at V and 3 bases at J, with 9 bases in the middle. There are 12 residues in the CDR3. The chain's CDR3 is CASSRPRYEQYF. Written as DNA, the CDR3 is TGTGCCAGCAGCCGACCCCGCTACGAGCAGTACTTC.

There are a few counts of this clonotype. This chain connects TRBV7-2 to TRBJ2-3, with TRBD2 matching 9 bases. The CDR3 covers 14 residues. CDR1 is SGHTA and CDR2 is FQGNSA in the germline V gene. The ends lost 1 base at V and 5 bases at J; junction bases unmatched: 1. The DNA of the CDR3 is TGTGCCAGCAGCTTAGGTAGCGGGGGAGATACGCAGTATTTT. Encoded protein: CASSLGSGGDTQYF.

The chain is built from TRBV9 and TRBJ2-5; maybe TRBD1 (7 bases). CDR3 length equals 17 residues. CDR1 is SGDLS and CDR2 is YYNGEE in the germline V gene. V was cut by 4 bases and J by 2 bases, with 21 bases left in between. The CDR3 reads CASSSSWLAGGQETQYF. The CDR3 DNA reads TGTGCCAGCAGCTCAAGCTGGCTAGCAGGGGGGCAAGAGACCCAGTACTTC.

This clonotype has more than one count but fewer than ten. The genes are TRBV6-4 and TRBJ2-1, with 11 nucleotides matching TRBD2. The germline gives CDR1 MRHNA, CDR2 SNTAGT. The CDR3 runs to 16 residues. J was trimmed by 2 bases and V by 7 bases; bases with no gene match: 7. The CDR3 loop reads CASNSTSGVPYNEQFF. The CDR3 nucleotides are TGTGCCAGCAACTCGACTAGCGGGGTACCCTACAATGAGCAGTTCTTC.

This chain links TRBV7-2 with TRBJ2-5, with 7 nucleotides matching TRBD2. The last part of the DNA fits TRBJ2-7 better; the J call may be wrong. CDR3 length: 12 residues. CDR1 and CDR2 from the germline V gene are SGHTA and FQGNSA. CDR3 sequence (DNA): TGTGCCAGCAGCCGAGCGGGGAGCGAGCAGTACTTC. This translates into CASSRAGSEQYF.

This rearrangement joins TRBV6-5 to TRBJ1-4; the D is unclear. The CDR3 spans 15 residues. The V end lost 0 bases, the J end lost 8 bases, and 13 bases lay between the germline ends. Germline lookup yields CDR1 MNHEY and CDR2 SVGAGI. CDR3 in amino acids: CASSYSILTAEKLFF. The CDR3 region has the DNA TGTGCCAGCAGTTACTCGATACTGACCGCCGAAAAACTGTTTTTT.

About this clonotype: The germline gene is not matched at one end of the junction; a read error may be the cause. The J gene is TRBJ2-7, the V gene TRBV9, with a tentative D call TRBD2 (5 bases). Germline CDR1 reads SGDLS; CDR2 reads YYNGEE. The length of the CDR3 is 16 residues. The CDR3 sequence is CASSVAASRSRYEHYF. The CDR3 DNA follows: TGTGCCAGCAGCGTAGCGGCTAGCAGGAGTAGGTACGAGCACTACTTC.

This clonotype turned up a few times. This sequence joins TRBV5-1 and TRBJ2-1, with TRBD2 matching 11 bases. The V gene end was trimmed by 0 bases and the J gene end by 5 bases; junction bases not matched to a gene: 4. The CDR3 runs 16 residues. Germline V CDR1 and CDR2: SGHRS, YFSETQ. CDR3 sequence reads: CASSLVATSGNNEQFF. CDR3 DNA sequence: TGCGCCAGCAGCTTGGTCGCGACTAGCGGGAACAATGAGCAGTTCTTC.

This clonotype was seen once. This rearrangement joins TRBV6-4 to TRBJ1-1, with D uncertain. Per the germline V gene, CDR1 is MRHNA and CDR2 is SNTAGT. The CDR3 sequence is 14 residues long. V was cut by 0 bases and J by 1 base, with 6 bases left in between. The CDR3 region is CASSDSIENTEAFF. The CDR3 coding sequence is TGTGCCAGCAGTGACTCGATTGAGAACACTGAAGCTTTCTTT.

This clonotype was counted between two and nine times. This rearrangement joins TRBV20-1 to TRBJ1-4; 10 bases align to TRBD1. V shed 3 bases, J shed 8 bases, and the junction held 12 bases outside the gene matches. The CDR3 has 16 amino acids. Germline V gene sequence: CDR1 DFQATT, CDR2 SNEGSKA (reference sequence). CDR3 in DNA: TGCAGTGCTAGCCTAAAGAAGACAGGGGGCGCGGAAAAACTGTTTTTT. Translating gives CSASLKKTGGAEKLFF.

This clonotype came up a few times. The gene calls are TRBV3-1 and TRBJ2-5; 9 nucleotides line up with TRBD2. Judging by the DNA end, TRBJ2-1 fits better; the J call may be wrong. The germline CDR1 and CDR2 sequences are LGHDT and YNNKEL (reference sequence). This CDR3 has 16 amino acids. The CDR3 bases are TGTGCCAGCAGCCAAGGTCTGCGGGGGGGCCAAAATGAGCAGTTCTTC. This encodes CASSQGLRGGQNEQFF.

The CDR3 loop is CATSDWTGLPAGELFF. In nucleotides, the CDR3 is TGTGCCACCAGTGATTGGACAGGGCTCCCTGCCGGGGAGCTGTTTTTT. The V and J genes are TRBV24-1 and TRBJ2-2; TRBD1 matches 8 bases. Trimming took 2 bases from V and 6 from J; bases not matched to a gene: 7. This CDR3 is 16 amino acids long. Germline CDR1 is KGHDR and CDR2 is SFDVKD.

The J gene is TRBJ1-4, the V gene TRBV7-6, with D perhaps TRBD1 (6 bases). Trimming took off 5 bases at V and 8 bases at J, with 15 bases between the two ends. Germline CDR1 is SGHVS and CDR2 is FNYEAQ. The CDR3 consists of 14 residues. The CDR3 here is CASSAGQAPEKLFF. Written as DNA, the CDR3 is TGTGCCAGCAGCGCGGGACAAGCTCCGGAAAAACTGTTTTTT.

The rearrangement uses TRBV29-1 and TRBJ2-7, with a weak D call TRBD1 (6 bases). The CDR3 has 13 amino acids. In germline, CDR1 is SQVTM, CDR2 ANQGSEA. V lost 7 bases and J lost 1, with 14 bases in between. CDR3 sequence: CSAKRTESYEQYF. DNA for the CDR3: TGCAGCGCTAAAAGGACAGAGTCCTACGAGCAGTACTTC.

The rearrangement links TRBV6-2 or TRBV6-3 to TRBJ2-7; weak D call: TRBD1 (5 bases). This CDR3 is 18 amino acids long. Deletions cut 7 bases from V and 3 bases from J, with 28 bases between. Germline CDR1 reads MNHEY; CDR2 reads SVGEGT. CDR3 residues: CASTDWGGSSAVSYEQYF. CDR3 DNA sequence: TGTGCCAGCACAGATTGGGGCGGATCCTCAGCAGTAAGCTACGAGCAGTACTTC.

This chain connects TRBV12-3 or TRBV12-4 to TRBJ2-6, with 8 bases lining up with TRBD1. J lost 4 bases, V lost 3 bases, and 2 bases had no gene match. This CDR3 region has 15 residues. CDR3 DNA sequence: TGTGCCAGCAGTTTCAGGGGGCCAGGGGCCAACGTCCTGACTTTC. Its translation: CASSFRGPGANVLTF.

V usage is TRBV7-8 and J usage is TRBJ1-2; D gene uncertain. The CDR3 covers 15 residues. Trimming took 0 bases from V and 6 from J, leaving 14 bases between them. Germline CDR1 SGHVS, CDR2 FQNEAQ. CDR3 coding DNA: TGTGCCAGCAGCTTAGCCCCCGGGCAAGTCGATGGCTACACCTTC. It encodes CASSLAPGQVDGYTF. The full variable domain, its missing parts supplied by reference TRBV7-8 and TRBJ1-2, is GAGVSQSPRYKVAKRGQDVALRCDPISGHVSLFWYQQALGQGPEFLTYFQNEAQLDKSGLPSDRFFAERPEGSVSTLKIQRTQQEDSAVYLCASSLAPGQVDGYTFGSGTRLTVV.

The V gene is TRBV29-1, the J gene TRBJ2-3, with D unresolved. Germline assignment: CDR1 SQVTM and CDR2 ANQGSEA. V lost 4 bases to trimming and J lost 6 bases, with 8 bases between them. The CDR3 length is 11 residues. The CDR3 DNA is TGCAGCGTTGTCTTCGTGGATACGCAGTATTTT. Translation: CSVVFVDTQYF.

This clonotype has a handful of counts. J is TRBJ1-5 and V is TRBV20-1, with D unresolved. CDR1 is DFQATT, CDR2 SNEGSKA, per germline (reference sequence). The CDR3 spans 13 residues. V lost 0 bases and J lost 8, with 11 bases in between. CDR3 residues: CSARDRTGEPQHF. The CDR3 DNA follows: TGCAGTGCTAGAGATCGGACTGGGGAGCCCCAGCATTTT.

The table lists this clonotype with a few counts. V and J are TRBV6-2 or TRBV6-3 and TRBJ2-1; 10 bases are a match to TRBD1. The CDR3 consists of 17 residues. J lost 4 bases, V lost 0 bases, and 6 bases had no gene match. Germline values: CDR1 MNHEY, CDR2 SVGEGT. As DNA, the CDR3 is TGTGCCAGCAGTTACTCCCCCGGGACAGGGGTATACAATGAGCAGTTCTTC. This codes for CASSYSPGTGVYNEQFF.

This clonotype was seen a handful of times. The chain carries TRBV29-1 and TRBJ2-4, with D unclear. The germline V and J ends were trimmed by 5 bases and 8 bases, with 7 bases remaining between them. CDR1 SQVTM and CDR2 ANQGSEA come from the germline V gene. CDR3 length: 10 residues. Here the CDR3 DNA reads TGCAGCGTTCTAACAGACATTCAGTACTTC. This translates into CSVLTDIQYF.

This clonotype came up many times. The V call is TRBV29-1, the J call TRBJ2-3; 14 nucleotides align to TRBD2. The CDR3 extends over 15 amino acids. The germline V gene has CDR1 SQVTM and CDR2 ANQGSEA. V lost 6 bases, J lost 7 bases, and 9 bases stayed unmatched. The CDR3 loop reads CSVATGTSGSHTQYF. The CDR3 DNA sequence: TGCAGCGTCGCCACCGGGACTAGCGGGAGTCATACGCAGTATTTT.